The entry below gives a single T cell receptor beta chain sequence along with its context. At least ten counts were recorded for this clonotype. Its cognate antigen has yet to be identified. No base quality information exists; no much larger clone differs at one position. TCR beta CDR3 regions were amplified from RNA transcripts. The TCR CDR3 was subjected to a first round of RT-PCR using the HTBI primer set and the Qiagen OneStep RT-PCR kit. A second multiplex PCR round built the libraries, followed by size selection and purification. Libraries were sequenced paired-end with 100 bp reads on an Illumina HiSeq2000. For the original study's pipeline: SOAPnuke was used to process the raw data, throwing out any read that contained adapters or uncalled bases, had a mean Phred below 15, or lacked an exact constant-primer or identifier match. High-quality paired reads were merged with COPE v1.2.5, and unique nucleotide sequences were defined as clonotypes. MiTCR v1.1 was used to align clonotypes to the IMGT TRBV, TRBD and TRBJ reference segments. The analysis included only V-J combinations with a frequency above 0.0001, which together covered over 98% of the repertoires. A TCS score was defined as the ratio between F50 (clonal expansion) and ExV (chaos), using BLOSUM62-based TCRdist between CDR3 peptides within each V-J. Welch's t-statistics and random forest reduced 450 to 600 V-J features to about 12, which were used in a naive Bayes classifier (R e1071). TCRdb reprocessed the public reads (quality trimming at Q25 with fastp, clone calling with MiXCR) and kept in-frame beta chains. Every entry covers one CDR3 protein and lists the most common genes and DNA from its rows. In this record, the V and J calls reflect TCRdb's handling and not the investigators' own analysis. A total of about 360,000 distinct CDR3 sequences appear in this sample, roughly an eighth of them only once. Jointly, the top ten make up 9.2% of the sample.

The entry originates in a study of T cells in Graves' hyperthyroidism and ophthalmopathy (dated by TCRdb to the late 2010s). Regarding the complete study: Peripheral blood samples were taken at initial diagnosis, before any treatment was given. For training and testing, the approximately 92 patients in the discovery cohort were randomly divided in a 7:3 ratio. Prospective prediction of ophthalmopathy was tested in an independent validation cohort of approximately 19 hyperthyroidism patients and some 17 patients who later progressed to ophthalmopathy. TCR V-J signatures able to tell the groups apart were searched for in a discovery cohort of some 100 patients, of whom roughly 42 had Graves' ophthalmopathy and about 55 had stable Graves' hyperthyroidism. In six Graves' hyperthyroidism patients, the study also compared T-cell repertoires from thyroid tissue with T-cell repertoires from blood. Following sampling, methimazole starting at 30 mg daily was given to hyperthyroidism patients, and high-dose intravenous methylprednisolone was given to ophthalmopathy patients. The paper describes TCR Vbeta CDR3 sequencing of more than 120 peripheral blood samples, made up of roughly 45 ophthalmopathy patients, over 70 hyperthyroidism patients and approximately 17 progressor patients. General conclusions and limits of the study: A model built on a 13 V-J signature distinguished ophthalmopathy from stable hyperthyroidism, reaching 85% to 90% sensitivity and 81.08% specificity in cross-validation and 80%/75% in testing. No statistical method was used to fix the sample size in advance, and group allocation was not hidden from the investigators. In validation, progression to ophthalmopathy was predicted by the model with roughly 69% sensitivity and around 75% specificity, a median of 6.5 months before onset. Most expanded thyroid clonotypes (frequency above 0.001) were also detected in blood, a finding suggesting that blood repertoires may reflect thyroid immune responses.

Germline trimming amounts to 7 bases on V and 9 bases on J, with 11 as the count of junction bases outside the gene matches. CDR1 and CDR2, per the germline V gene, are MDHEN and SYDVKM. Its CDR3 holds 13 amino acids, cysteine through phenylalanine. Only CDR3 DNA is held: 39 bases, read in frame from base 1. Stable Graves' hyperthyroidism was defined as no progression to ophthalmopathy during 18 months of follow-up. Hyperthyroidism patients were aged 18 to 65 years and newly diagnosed, with disease duration of less than 2 months. Exclusion was applied to patients with uncontrolled infections, other autoimmune diseases, pregnancy or lactation. Clinical symptoms, serum thyroxine and TRAb, thyroid ultrasound, and orbital computed tomography formed the basis for the diagnoses. PBMCs were isolated from about 10 ml of fresh peripheral blood by Ficoll-Paque density gradient centrifugation. Total RNA was extracted with Trizol reagent, and quality was checked on an Agilent 2100 Bioanalyzer.

The sequence was collected from a woman in her late teens or twenties with Graves' hyperthyroidism. Recombination linked TRBV28 to TRBJ1-1; 7 central bases correspond to TRBD1. Specimen: blood. At the DNA level, the sequence is TGTGCCAGCACCAATCCACCGACAGGGAAAGCTTTCTTT. Protein translation: CASTNPPTGKAFF.